One sample yielded the 21 T cell receptor beta chains listed below, sequenced in a study of shared clonotypes between healthy human individuals. CD45RO-negative, CCR7-positively selected cells formed the naive CD8 fraction, excluding terminally differentiated effector memory CD45RA+ cells. Clones were read by immunoSEQ multiplex PCR, and TCRdb kept only the in-frame ones, dropping some. Seen here are a few million clones, just under 95% observed once, and the top ten hold about 1.7%. The specimen sequenced was naive CD8+ T cells from PBMCs. The source is a man aged 18 to 29 in good health. Some clones in this sample may be carry-over from other donors' samples.

The rearrangement uses TRBV7-2 and TRBJ1-1; D is unclear. Trimming pared 5 bases from V and 11 bases from J, leaving 12 bases between. The germline gives CDR1 SGHTA, CDR2 FQGNSA. The CDR3 runs 11 residues. CDR3 region: CASSGRGVAFF. The CDR3 coding sequence is TGTGCCAGCAGCGGCCGGGGAGTGGCTTTCTTT.

V and J are TRBV4-3 and TRBJ2-1; TRBD2 agrees at 7 bases. Per the germline V gene, CDR1 is LGHNA and CDR2 is YSLEER. The CDR3 consists of 17 residues. Trimming took 0 bases from V and 5 from J; bases not matched to a gene: 10. The CDR3 region is CASSQDPSAGENNEQFF. CDR3 DNA sequence: TGCGCCAGCAGCCAAGATCCCTCTGCGGGAGAGAACAATGAGCAGTTCTTC.

The chain links TRBV7-9 to TRBJ2-2; no reliable D call. CDR3 length: 14 amino acids. Germline V gene sequence: CDR1 SEHNR, CDR2 FQNEAQ (reference sequence). V lost 5 bases to trimming and J lost 3 bases, with 10 bases between them. CDR3 protein: CASSQTMDTGELFF. The CDR3 nucleotides read TGTGCCAGCAGCCAAACGATGGACACCGGGGAGCTGTTTTTT.

V is TRBV5-1 and J is TRBJ2-7, with D perhaps TRBD2 (5 bases). The ends were cut back, 2 bases at V and 3 bases at J, with 12 bases in the middle. This CDR3 has 14 residues. Germline CDR1 is SGHRS and CDR2 is YFSETQ. CDR3 sequence: CASSLSSRDYEQYF. CDR3 nucleotides: TGCGCCAGCAGCTTATCTAGCAGAGACTACGAGCAGTACTTC.

This clone has just one count. The J gene is TRBJ1-1, the V gene TRBV7-9; possible D gene TRBD1, 6 bases. Germline CDR1 is SEHNR and CDR2 is FQNEAQ (reference sequence). The germline V and J ends were trimmed by 3 bases and 3 bases, with 14 bases remaining between them. The CDR3 runs to 15 residues. CDR3 sequence: CASSFPGGDDTEAFF. For the CDR3, the DNA is TGTGCCAGCAGCTTTCCCGGGGGCGACGACACTGAAGCTTTCTTT.

CDR3 coding DNA: TGTGCCAGCAGCCCTCCAGCGGGAGCGGGCTACAATGAGCAGTTCTTC. Translation: CASSPPAGAGYNEQFF. J is TRBJ2-1 and V is TRBV9; 8 bases map to TRBD2. CDR1 and CDR2 (germline): SGDLS, YYNGEE. This CDR3 contains 16 residues. The trim removed 4 bases at V and 3 bases at J, leaving 9 bases unmatched.

V is TRBV11-2 and J is TRBJ2-5; possibly TRBD2 for D (6 bases). The J call may be wrong; the DNA end is better matched by TRBJ2-7. This CDR3 contains 13 residues. The germline V gene has CDR1 SGHAT and CDR2 FQNNGV. CDR3 sequence reads: CASSSPTSYEQYF. CDR3 bases: TGTGCCAGCAGCTCGCCGACTAGCTACGAGCAGTACTTC.

The rearrangement uses TRBV13 and TRBJ2-5; the D call may be TRBD1 or TRBD2 (5 bases each). CDR3 length: 16 residues. Per the germline V gene, CDR1 is PRHDT and CDR2 is FYEKMQ (reference sequence). The V end lost 5 bases, the J end lost 5 bases, and 21 bases lay between the germline ends. The CDR3 DNA reads as TGTGCCAGCAGCCCCCTTCCCCGGGGACCCGGGGAGACCCAGTACTTC. Translation gives CASSPLPRGPGETQYF.

V is TRBV6-6 and J is TRBJ1-2; perhaps TRBD1 as D (5 bases). The CDR3 is made up of 15 amino acids. V lost 2 bases to trimming and J lost 7 bases, with 17 bases between them. Germline V gene data show CDR1 as MNHNY and CDR2 as SVGAGI (reference sequence). The CDR3 protein is CASSYPGGGAAGYTF. CDR3 nucleotides: TGTGCCAGCAGTTACCCCGGAGGAGGGGCCGCTGGCTACACCTTC.

The CDR3 DNA reads TGTGCCAGCAGTTTTCCAGGGGCAGGGGAGCAGTACTTC. Translating it yields CASSFPGAGEQYF. The V and J genes are TRBV28 and TRBJ2-5; D is perhaps TRBD1 (6 bases). The CDR3 runs to 13 residues. Germline CDR1 reads MDHEN; CDR2 reads SYDVKM. V was shortened by 3 bases and J by 11 bases, with 16 bases between the two germline ends. The whole variable domain, filled in from reference TRBV28 and TRBJ2-5, reads DVKVTQSSRYLVKRTGEKVFLECVQDMDHENMFWYRQDPGLGLRLIYFSYDVKMKEKGDIPEGYSVSREKKERFSLILESASTNQTSMYLCASSFPGAGEQYFGPGTRLLVL.

The rearrangement links TRBV9 to TRBJ2-5; weak D call: TRBD2 (6 bases). CDR1 is SGDLS, CDR2 YYNGEE, per germline. CDR3 length equals 14 residues. Trimming took 4 bases from V and 5 from J, leaving 15 bases between them. The CDR3 sequence: CASSPFGSTETQYF. Here the CDR3 DNA reads TGTGCCAGCAGCCCCTTCGGGAGTACGGAGACCCAGTACTTC.

This sequence joins TRBV29-1 and TRBJ1-2; D perhaps matches TRBD1 (5 bases). The V end lost 6 bases, the J end lost 5 bases, and 22 bases lay between the germline ends. The length of the CDR3 is 15 residues. Germline V gene sequence: CDR1 SQVTM, CDR2 ANQGSEA. The CDR3 loop reads CSVGEPQVISYGYTF. CDR3 in DNA: TGCAGCGTCGGAGAACCACAGGTTATTTCGTATGGCTACACCTTC.

The chain uses TRBV10-2 and TRBJ2-3; D is ambiguous. The CDR3 length is 17 residues. Looked up from germline, CDR1 is WSHSY and CDR2 is SAAADI. V lost 7 bases and J lost 6, with 26 bases in between. The CDR3 DNA sequence: TGCGCCAGCAAACGTCGTATGGACCCCCTGGGTTACGATACGCAGTATTTT. It specifies CASKRRMDPLGYDTQYF.

The J gene is TRBJ2-7, the V gene TRBV21-1; the listed D gene, TRBD2, was not tested against the DNA. TRBV21-1 represents a pseudogene. The CDR3 is 16 amino acids. This chain's CDR3 is CASSSPGRGGPHEQYF. CDR3 nucleotide sequence: TGTGCCAGCAGCTCACCCGGGCGGGGAGGGCCCCACGAGCAGTACTTC.

The genes are TRBV9 and TRBJ2-1; D not certain. The CDR3 is 15 residues long. Per germline, CDR1 SGDLS and CDR2 YYNGEE. Trimming stripped 2 bases from V and 1 base from J, with 10 bases between. CDR3 nucleotides: TGTGCCAGCAGCGTCGCTAGTGCTTCCTACAATGAGCAGTTCTTC. It translates to CASSVASASYNEQFF.

The rearrangement uses TRBV4-1 and TRBJ2-7; weak D call: TRBD1 (6 bases). CDR3 size: 15 residues. Germline V lookup: CDR1 MGHRA, CDR2 YSYEKL. Deletions cut 1 base from V and 4 bases from J, with 14 bases between. CDR3 region: CASSQVSRGRYEQYF. DNA of the CDR3: TGCGCCAGCAGCCAAGTTAGCAGGGGTCGATACGAGCAGTACTTC.

J is TRBJ2-2 and V is TRBV27; 7 bases agree with TRBD2. CDR1 and CDR2 from the germline V gene are MNHEY and SMNVEV (reference sequence). V shed 2 bases, J shed 0 bases, and the junction held 3 bases outside the gene matches. The length of the CDR3 is 16 residues. The CDR3 nucleotides read TGTGCCAGCAGTTTACTAGCGGCAACGAACACCGGGGAGCTGTTTTTT. The encoded protein is CASSLLAATNTGELFF.

As DNA, the CDR3 is TGCGCCAGCAGGGGGACCCGGGGCGGCGGGGAGCTGTTTTTT. This sequence encodes CASRGTRGGGELFF. The rearrangement uses TRBV5-1 and TRBJ2-2; TRBD1 or TRBD2 may be the D gene (5 bases each). This CDR3 region has 14 residues. The germline V gene has CDR1 SGHRS and CDR2 YFSETQ. Trimming removed 5 bases at V and 7 bases at J, with 15 bases between.

The chain couples TRBV7-9 to TRBJ2-7; D gene uncertain. Germline V gene sequence: CDR1 SEHNR, CDR2 FQNEAQ (reference sequence). The length of the CDR3 is 11 residues. V lost 5 bases, J lost 2 bases, and 4 bases lay in between. The chain's CDR3 is CASSVTYEQYF. CDR3 coding DNA: TGTGCCAGCAGCGTAACCTACGAGCAGTACTTC. The variable domain in full, completed from reference TRBV7-9 and TRBJ2-7, reads DTGVSQNPRHKITKRGQNVTFRCDPISEHNRLYWYRQTLGQGPEFLTYFQNEAQLEKSRLLSDRFSAERPKGSFSTLEIQRTEQGDSAMYLCASSVTYEQYFGPGTRLTVT.

The chain has TRBV15 and TRBJ2-5; a possible D gene is TRBD2 (6 bases). CDR1 and CDR2 from the germline V gene are LNHNV and YYDKDF (reference sequence). The V end lost 4 bases, the J end lost 5 bases, and 17 bases lay between the germline ends. This CDR3 is 15 amino acids long. The CDR3 DNA is TGTGCCACCAGCAAGCCCGCGCGGGGCTGGGAGACCCAGTACTTC. Its translation is CATSKPARGWETQYF.

The chain links TRBV21-1 to TRBJ1-1. TRBV21-1 is labeled a pseudogene. CDR3 size: 10 residues. CDR3 residues: CASSKRVAFF. The CDR3 DNA reads as TGTGCCAGCAGCAAACGAGTCGCTTTCTTT.